Each of the 28 T cell receptor beta chains below was sequenced from the same sample in a study of Ad26.COV2.S vaccination and SARS-CoV-2 variants. Treatment: some 19 received Ad26.COV2.S at low or high dose, single or two shots; 5 received placebo; per-sample allocation not given. Samples were taken on day 63 after the first vaccine or placebo injection. Assay: immunoSEQ multiplex PCR; the TCRdb copy retains only in-frame clones and omits some. The data hold about 320,000 clones, with just over 85% observed a single time. Sequences were derived from peripheral blood, sampled in a trial of Ad26.COV2.S vaccine versus placebo. Every receptor here comes from a person aged 18-60 years who received the Ad26.COV2.S COVID-19 vaccine or a placebo.

The genes are TRBV7-9 and TRBJ1-2, with a weak D call TRBD1 (6 bases). Per germline, CDR1 SEHNR and CDR2 FQNEAQ (reference sequence). The CDR3 length is 15 residues. The V end lost 1 base, the J end lost 7 bases, and 16 bases lay between the germline ends. CDR3 DNA: TGTGCCAGCAGCTTAGAAACGGGGGGCGTCCGTGGCTACACCTTC. Encoded protein: CASSLETGGVRGYTF.

The chain carries TRBV11-1 and TRBJ2-1, with unresolved D. V dropped 1 base and J dropped 6 bases, with 7 bases sitting between them. The CDR3 spans 13 residues. The germline V gene encodes CDR1 SGHAT and CDR2 FQDESV (reference sequence). The DNA for the CDR3 is TGTGCCAGCAGCTTAGTTTTGAGCAATGAGCAGTTCTTC. Its translation: CASSLVLSNEQFF.

The J gene is TRBJ1-2, the V gene TRBV5-1, with D unclear. The ends were cut back, 2 bases at V and 4 bases at J, with 9 bases in the middle. This CDR3 has 13 residues. CDR1 and CDR2 from the germline V gene are SGHRS and YFSETQ. The CDR3 here is CASSLSELYGYTF. The CDR3 bases are TGCGCCAGCAGCTTATCAGAACTCTATGGCTACACCTTC.

V and J are TRBV7-9 and TRBJ1-1, with TRBD1 as a possible D gene (6 bases). Germline V gene lookup returns CDR1 SEHNR and CDR2 FQNEAQ (reference sequence). The CDR3 is 13 amino acids. Trimming took off 8 bases at V and 11 bases at J, with 21 bases between the two ends. The CDR3 loop reads CASPPDSASEAFF. CDR3 in DNA: TGTGCCAGCCCACCGGACAGTGCCTCCGAGGCTTTCTTT.

This chain uses TRBV6-5 with TRBJ2-5; 7 nucleotides line up with TRBD1. V lost 5 bases to trimming and J lost 4 bases; unmatched junction nucleotides: 10. Germline V gene data show CDR1 as MNHEY and CDR2 as SVGAGI. This CDR3 contains 15 residues. CDR3: CASSPLGTVGETQYF. The CDR3 DNA reads TGTGCCAGCAGTCCACTCGGGACAGTGGGAGAGACCCAGTACTTC.

V gene TRBV30 combines with J gene TRBJ1-3; D is unresolved. This CDR3 region has 13 residues. Trimming stripped 2 bases from V and 4 bases from J, with 9 bases between. CDR1 is GTSNPN and CDR2 is SVGIG in the germline V gene (reference sequence). The CDR3 nucleotides read TGTGCCTGGAGTACCTTGCGGGGAAACACCATATATTTT. Translation: CAWSTLRGNTIYF. Full variable domain (outside the CDR3, taken from reference TRBV30 and TRBJ1-3): SQTIHQWPATLVQPVGSPLSLECTVEGTSNPNLYWYRQAAGRGLQLLFYSVGIGQISSEVPQNLSASRPQDRQFILSSKKLLLSDSGFYLCAWSTLRGNTIYFGEGSWLTVV.

The chain combines TRBV18 with TRBJ1-4; the D gene is possibly TRBD1 (5 bases). Germline assignment: CDR1 KGHSH and CDR2 LQKENI. The CDR3 length is 13 residues. Trimming cost V 4 bases and J 7 bases, with 10 bases left between them. The CDR3 coding sequence is TGTGCCAGCTCACTCCGGGACCGTGAAAAACTGTTTTTT. Amino acids: CASSLRDREKLFF.

The chain couples TRBV24-1 to TRBJ2-3; TRBD2 matches 8 bases. This CDR3 is built from 15 residues. Germline CDR1 KGHDR, CDR2 SFDVKD. V lost 6 bases and J lost 2; bases outside the gene matches: 6. DNA for the CDR3: TGTGCCACCAGTTCGAGGCGGGGGGACACAGATACGCAGTATTTT. It translates to CATSSRRGDTDTQYF.

The genes are TRBV2 and TRBJ2-3, with 11 bases matching TRBD2. V trimming: 10 bases; J trimming: 6 bases; junction bases outside the gene matches: 18. This CDR3 contains 17 residues. Germline V gene sequence: CDR1 SNHLY, CDR2 FYNNEI. Here the CDR3 reads CATAASGGYMVTDTQYF. CDR3 nucleotide sequence: TGTGCCACCGCGGCTAGCGGGGGGTATATGGTAACGGATACGCAGTATTTT.

The CDR3 DNA reads as TGCGCCAGCAGCGAGAGGGCGAACACCGGGGAGCTGTTTTTT. Its protein is CASSERANTGELFF. V usage is TRBV5-1 and J usage is TRBJ2-2; a possible D gene is TRBD2 (5 bases). From germline, CDR1 is SGHRS and CDR2 YFSETQ. The V gene lost 4 bases and the J gene lost 0 bases, with 7 bases spanning the gap. The CDR3 is 14 amino acids.

CDR3 residues: CASSAGLASYEQYF. The CDR3 nucleotides are TGTGCCAGCAGCGCGGGACTAGCGTCCTACGAGCAGTACTTC. The chain joins TRBV5-5 to TRBJ2-7; 10 positions agree with TRBD2. V lost 4 bases to trimming and J lost 1 base; unmatched junction nucleotides: 2. Germline lookup yields CDR1 SGHKS and CDR2 YYEKEE (reference sequence). The CDR3 runs 14 residues. Variable domain in full (rest from reference TRBV5-5 and TRBJ2-7): DAGVTQSPTHLIKTRGQQVTLRCSPISGHKSVSWYQQVLGQGPQFIFQYYEKEERGRGNFPDRFSARQFPNYSSELNVNALLLGDSALYLCASSAGLASYEQYFGPGTRLTVT.

The table lists this clone with a few counts. J is TRBJ2-7 and V is TRBV30; TRBD2 aligns across 8 bases. This CDR3 contains 13 residues. In germline, CDR1 is GTSNPN, CDR2 SVGIG (reference sequence). The CDR3 loop is CACSGVRSYEQYF. The CDR3 coding sequence is TGTGCTTGTAGCGGGGTGAGATCCTACGAGCAGTACTTC.

This clone was observed once. The chain joins TRBV12-3 or TRBV12-4 to TRBJ1-2; D not resolved. V lost 6 bases, J lost 4 bases, and 9 bases lay in between. This CDR3 is 12 amino acids long. CDR3 in DNA: TGTGCCAGCAGCAAGCGGATCTATGGCTACACCTTC. Residues: CASSKRIYGYTF.

This chain joins TRBV5-1 and TRBJ1-1; D is unresolved. Trimming removed 1 base from V and 1 base from J, with 8 bases in between. Germline CDR1 and CDR2: SGHRS and YFSETQ. This CDR3 spans 14 amino acids. This CDR3 is CASSLIGGNTEAFF. CDR3 nucleotides: TGCGCCAGCAGCTTGATTGGAGGGAACACTGAAGCTTTCTTT. The complete variable domain, with remaining parts taken from reference TRBV5-1 and TRBJ1-1, reads KAGVTQTPRYLIKTRGQQVTLSCSPISGHRSVSWYQQTPGQGLQFLFEYFSETQRNKGNFPGRFSGRQFSNSRSEMNVSTLELGDSALYLCASSLIGGNTEAFFGQGTRLTVV.

DNA for the CDR3: TGTGCCACCAGGGACGCGGGGACGTCTACTTCCTACATGAACACTGAAGCTTTCTTT. Protein product: CATRDAGTSTSYMNTEAFF. The gene calls are TRBV24-1 and TRBJ1-1; D perhaps matches TRBD1 (5 bases). The V end was cut by 7 bases, the J end by 0 bases, with 26 bases between. Looked up from germline, CDR1 is KGHDR and CDR2 is SFDVKD. This CDR3 contains 19 residues.

V gene TRBV7-2 combines with J gene TRBJ2-7; D perhaps matches TRBD1 (6 bases). V was pared by 6 bases and J by 2 bases, with 11 bases between. Germline V lookup: CDR1 SGHTA, CDR2 FQGNSA. The CDR3 spans 13 residues. The CDR3 loop reads CASRLTGTYEQYF. CDR3 nucleotides: TGTGCCAGCAGACTCACAGGGACCTACGAGCAGTACTTC.

This clone was counted at least ten times. The chain has TRBV29-1 and TRBJ1-2, with D unclear. Germline V CDR1 and CDR2: SQVTM, ANQGSEA. The germline V and J ends were trimmed by 3 bases and 7 bases, with 9 bases remaining between them. This CDR3 spans 11 amino acids. Here the CDR3 reads CSVDLERGYTF. CDR3 nucleotide sequence: TGCAGCGTTGATTTGGAGCGTGGCTACACCTTC.

The J gene is TRBJ2-7, the V gene TRBV6-5, with D maybe TRBD1 (6 bases). Trimming removed 1 base at V and 2 bases at J, with 12 bases between. The CDR3 loop spans 15 amino acids. The germline gives CDR1 MNHEY, CDR2 SVGAGI. The CDR3 bases are TGTGCCAGCAGTTACTTTGTACAGGGAACCTACGAGCAGTACTTC. Translated: CASSYFVQGTYEQYF.

This chain connects TRBV5-1 to TRBJ2-3; D may be TRBD2 (5 bases). In germline, CDR1 is SGHRS, CDR2 YFSETQ. The CDR3 runs to 15 residues. V was trimmed by 0 bases and J by 0 bases, leaving 8 bases between them. The CDR3: CASSLALASTDTQYF. In DNA form, the CDR3 reads TGCGCCAGCAGCTTGGCCCTAGCTAGCACAGATACGCAGTATTTT. The full variable domain, rest sourced from reference TRBV5-1 and TRBJ2-3, is KAGVTQTPRYLIKTRGQQVTLSCSPISGHRSVSWYQQTPGQGLQFLFEYFSETQRNKGNFPGRFSGRQFSNSRSEMNVSTLELGDSALYLCASSLALASTDTQYFGPGTRLTVL.

The chain couples TRBV20-1 to TRBJ1-4; D unresolved. The CDR3 totals 15 residues. V dropped 3 bases and J dropped 5 bases, with 16 bases sitting between them. Germline V gene lookup returns CDR1 DFQATT and CDR2 SNEGSKA (reference sequence). The CDR3 here is CSASAALLNNEKLFF. The CDR3 coding sequence is TGCAGTGCTAGTGCCGCCCTATTAAACAATGAAAAACTGTTTTTT.

This clone has only a few counts. The V call is TRBV7-3, the J call TRBJ2-2; 7 bases line up with TRBD1. CDR3 size: 16 residues. The ends lost 0 bases at V and 2 bases at J; junction bases unmatched: 3. Germline loops: CDR1 SGHTA, CDR2 FQGTGA. The DNA for the CDR3 is TGTGCCAGCAGCTTAACGTACAGGGGCAACACCGGGGAGCTGTTTTTT. It is translated as CASSLTYRGNTGELFF.

The chain couples TRBV5-6 to TRBJ1-4, with a tentative D call TRBD1 (6 bases). This CDR3 has 14 amino acids. Germline loops: CDR1 SGHDT, CDR2 YYEEEE. V lost 4 bases and J 8 bases, leaving 15 bases between the germline ends. The CDR3 bases are TGTGCCAGCAGCCCCGGGACACTAATCGAAAAACTGTTTTTT. This encodes CASSPGTLIEKLFF.

The genes are TRBV6-2 or TRBV6-3 and TRBJ2-7; no clear D gene. The germline V gene has CDR1 MNHEY and CDR2 SVGEGT. This CDR3 has 13 amino acids. The V gene lost 2 bases and the J gene lost 1 base, with 6 bases spanning the gap. The CDR3 DNA reads as TGTGCCAGCAGTTACCCAGGATCCTACGAGCAGTACTTC. The encoded protein is CASSYPGSYEQYF.

V gene TRBV2 combines with J gene TRBJ1-6; TRBD1 agrees at 10 bases. V gave up 5 bases and J gave up 7 bases; unmatched junction bases: 5. From germline, CDR1 is SNHLY and CDR2 FYNNEI. The CDR3 is made up of 15 amino acids. CDR3 DNA sequence: TGTGCCAGCAGTCCCGGACAGGGGGGAAATTCACCCCTCCACTTT. Translated, it gives CASSPGQGGNSPLHF.

DNA of the CDR3: TGTGCCAGCAGTCTCACAGGGGCGGACGATTATGGCTACACCTTC. Protein product: CASSLTGADDYGYTF. The rearrangement joins TRBV5-6 to TRBJ1-2, with 7 nucleotides matching TRBD1. The CDR3 runs to 15 residues. Germline-derived CDR1 and CDR2 are SGHDT and YYEEEE. V trimming: 5 bases; J trimming: 5 bases; junction bases outside the gene matches: 12. Looking up the rest from reference TRBV5-6 and TRBJ1-2 gives the full variable domain: DAGVTQSPTHLIKTRGQQVTLRCSPKSGHDTVSWYQQALGQGPQFIFQYYEEEERQRGNFPDRFSGHQFPNYSSELNVNALLLGDSALYLCASSLTGADDYGYTFGSGTRLTVV.

The chain joins TRBV7-8 to TRBJ2-2; 10 positions match TRBD2. V lost 3 bases, J lost 1 base, and 11 bases stayed unmatched. The CDR3 contains 19 residues. CDR1 is SGHVS, CDR2 FQNEAQ, per germline. The CDR3 sequence: CASSLRASGGTENTGELFF. The DNA of the CDR3 is TGTGCCAGCAGCTTGAGGGCTAGCGGGGGTACCGAGAACACCGGGGAGCTGTTTTTT.

This chain joins TRBV30 and TRBJ1-3; 9 bases match TRBD1. The V gene end was trimmed by 2 bases and the J gene end by 4 bases; junction bases not matched to a gene: 6. The CDR3 extends over 15 amino acids. Germline V gene data show CDR1 as GTSNPN and CDR2 as SVGIG (reference sequence). CDR3 nucleotide sequence: TGTGCCTGGAGTAGGGGACAGGGTGTAGGAAACACCATATATTTT. Translating gives CAWSRGQGVGNTIYF.

This chain uses TRBV29-1 with TRBJ1-2, with 7 bases that match TRBD1. The V gene's germline CDR1 is SQVTM and CDR2 ANQGSEA. This CDR3 comprises 18 residues. The junction had 21 bases not matched to a gene; V was cut back by 6 bases and J by 2 bases. The CDR3 is CSVENTGDGAIGNYGYTF. The CDR3 nucleotides are TGCAGCGTGGAAAACACAGGGGACGGAGCTATTGGGAACTATGGCTACACCTTC.